Sequencing of this T cell receptor beta chain was carried out in a study of blood T cells in healthy people across ages (dated by TCRdb to the mid-2010s). Study-level background: Template switching captured roughly one uniquely barcoded TCR beta cDNA molecule per two T cells in model experiments. Using the same blood draw, the study looked at two additional independent replicas of 1 million unique cDNA reads for two donors, one aged 18 to 30 and the other aged 80 or older. Donors of different ages were randomly distributed across sequencing lanes to avoid experimental bias. The donors were split into four age groups: young (average about 15 years), middle-aged (roughly 39), aged (over 55) and long-lived (over 75). The study measured age-related changes in TCR beta repertoire diversity using deep sequencing normalized with unique cDNA molecular identifiers.

Systemically healthy Caucasian individuals from Russia, 35 to 40 in total and aged 6 to 90 years, were included as donors. Each donor gave ten milliliters of peripheral blood, drawn into EDTA-treated Vacutainer tubes. Ficoll-Paque density-gradient centrifugation was used to isolate PBMCs, with at least 7 million per sample. Trizol reagent was used to extract total RNA from PBMCs, with at least 6 micrograms per sample. Naive CD45RAhigh/CD27high T cell percentages were measured by flow cytometry on a PBMC aliquot from every donor. V and J lose 9 bases and 3 bases, and a span of 7 bases separates them. CDR1 and CDR2, looked up from the germline V gene, are KGHDR and SFDVKD. The CDR3 contains 11 residues, cysteine and phenylalanine counted. The kept DNA is CDR3 alone, 33 bases in frame from the first base. Study-level results and caveats: Estimates of total diversity from one million sequenced T cells were regarded as lower bounds and underestimates. Because donor CMV infection status was unknown, age-related changes in expanded clonotypes were potentially confounded. Compared with the aged group, the long-lived group had more naive CD4+ T cells, fewer expanded clones and increased TCR diversity, suggesting age selection. Because profiling used bulk unsorted PBMCs, naive and antigen-experienced compartments could not be compared conclusively. As age increased, observed TCR beta diversity per million T cells dropped in a roughly linear way, and a significant reduction was already evident by age about 40. There was a strong correlation between observed TCR beta diversity and the percentage of naive T cells measured by flow cytometry.

The library relied on 5' RACE. Sequencing was performed on an Illumina HiSeq 2500. The second PCR ran for roughly 7 to 11 cycles and used a J-beta primer mix along with a sample-barcoded 5' primer. A template-switch 5' adaptor carrying 12 random nucleotides introduced a unique molecular identifier onto each TCR beta cDNA molecule. Each sample yielded at least 2.5 million CDR3-containing paired-end reads. First-strand cDNA synthesis was performed from all RNA using the Mint cDNA synthesis kit, with priming by a TRBC-specific oligonucleotide. All cDNA was treated with uracil-DNA glycosylase and then went through a first 18-cycle PCR with the universal primers M1SS and BC2_uni_R. Under the source paper's analysis protocol: For normalization, 1 million high-quality reads, each with a distinct molecular identifier, were randomly selected from each sample. Instead of being binned into consensus sequences, reads with shared molecular identifiers were discarded. CDR3 identification, clonotype clustering and error correction used MiTCR with a Q25 quality threshold and the strictest error-elimination algorithm. A nonparametric unseen species model with Euler transformation was used to estimate lower-bound total TCR beta diversity. The public sequencing data were trimmed at Q25 with fastp and processed into clonotypes with MiXCR by TCRdb, which kept only in-frame beta chains. Each entry is one CDR3 protein sequence, shown with its most common DNA and genes. Here the V and J calls rest on TCRdb's processing, not on the authors' analysis. Counted in this sample were roughly 700,000 distinct CDR3 sequences; about half of them appeared once. About 32% of the sample is taken by the ten largest.

Remarks on this clonotype: Its antigen is unknown. Base qualities are not at hand, and no much larger clone is one base apart.

The specimen was blood. The sequence is built from TRBV24-1 and TRBJ2-5, with no confident D gene call. This TCR was sampled from a woman aged 55 to 70 in good health. The bases are TGTGCCACCGCCAGAGAAGAGACCCAGTACTTC. Translated, this gives CATAREETQYF.